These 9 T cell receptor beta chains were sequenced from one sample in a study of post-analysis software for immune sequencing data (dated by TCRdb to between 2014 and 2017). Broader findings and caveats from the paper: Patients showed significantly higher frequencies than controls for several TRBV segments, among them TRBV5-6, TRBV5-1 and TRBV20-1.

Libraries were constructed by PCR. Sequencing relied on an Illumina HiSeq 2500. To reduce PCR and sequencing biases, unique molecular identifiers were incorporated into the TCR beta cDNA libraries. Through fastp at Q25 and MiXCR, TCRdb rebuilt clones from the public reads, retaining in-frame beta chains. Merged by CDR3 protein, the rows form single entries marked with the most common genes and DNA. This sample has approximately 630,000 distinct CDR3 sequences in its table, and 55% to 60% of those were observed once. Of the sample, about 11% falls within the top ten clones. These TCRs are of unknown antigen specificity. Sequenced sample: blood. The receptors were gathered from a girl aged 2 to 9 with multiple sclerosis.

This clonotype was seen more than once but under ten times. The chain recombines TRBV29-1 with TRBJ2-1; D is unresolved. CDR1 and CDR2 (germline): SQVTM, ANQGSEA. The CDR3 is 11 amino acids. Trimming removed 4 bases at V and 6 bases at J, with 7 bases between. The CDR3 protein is CSVVRSNEQFF. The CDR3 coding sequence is TGCAGCGTTGTGAGGTCCAATGAGCAGTTCTTC.

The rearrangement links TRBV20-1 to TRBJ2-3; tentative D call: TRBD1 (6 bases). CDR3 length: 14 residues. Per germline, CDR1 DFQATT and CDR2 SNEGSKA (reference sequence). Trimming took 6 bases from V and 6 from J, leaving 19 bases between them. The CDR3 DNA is TGCAGTGCAACAATTAGACAGGTGCGGGATACGCAGTATTTT. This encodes CSATIRQVRDTQYF.

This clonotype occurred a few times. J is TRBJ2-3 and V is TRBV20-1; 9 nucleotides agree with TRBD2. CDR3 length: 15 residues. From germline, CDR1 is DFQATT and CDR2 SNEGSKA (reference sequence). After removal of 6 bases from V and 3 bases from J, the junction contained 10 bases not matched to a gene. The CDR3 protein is CSAIPAGGLTDTQYF. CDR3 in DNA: TGCAGTGCGATCCCAGCGGGAGGCTTGACAGATACGCAGTATTTT.

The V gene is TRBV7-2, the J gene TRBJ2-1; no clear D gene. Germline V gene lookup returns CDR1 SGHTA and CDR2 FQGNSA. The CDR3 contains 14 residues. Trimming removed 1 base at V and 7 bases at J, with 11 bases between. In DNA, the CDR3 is TGTGCCAGCAGCTTAGAGGCAGAAATGAATGAGCAGTTCTTC. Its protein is CASSLEAEMNEQFF.

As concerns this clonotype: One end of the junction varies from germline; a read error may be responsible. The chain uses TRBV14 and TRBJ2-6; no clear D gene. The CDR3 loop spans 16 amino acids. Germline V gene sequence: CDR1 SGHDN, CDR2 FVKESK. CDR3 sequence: CAGSQDLTSGANVLTF. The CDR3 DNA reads TGTGCCGGCAGCCAAGATTTGACCTCTGGGGCCAACGTCCTGACTTTC.

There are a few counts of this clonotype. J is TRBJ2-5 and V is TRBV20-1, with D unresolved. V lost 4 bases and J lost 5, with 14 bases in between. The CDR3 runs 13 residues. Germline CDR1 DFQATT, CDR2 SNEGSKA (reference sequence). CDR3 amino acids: CSAIWSAPETQYF. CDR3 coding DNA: TGCAGTGCTATTTGGTCCGCCCCGGAGACCCAGTACTTC.

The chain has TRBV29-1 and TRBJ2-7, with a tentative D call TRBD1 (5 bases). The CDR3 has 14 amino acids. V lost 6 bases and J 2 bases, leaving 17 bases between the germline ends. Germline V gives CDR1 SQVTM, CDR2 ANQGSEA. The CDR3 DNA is TGCAGCGTGCACACAGGCCACGGACCCTACGAGCAGTACTTC. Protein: CSVHTGHGPYEQYF.

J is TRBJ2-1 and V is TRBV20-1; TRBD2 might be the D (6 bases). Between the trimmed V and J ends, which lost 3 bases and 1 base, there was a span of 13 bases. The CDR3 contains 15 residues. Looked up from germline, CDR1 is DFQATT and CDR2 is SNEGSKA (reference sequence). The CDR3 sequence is CSARRDSFSYNEQFF. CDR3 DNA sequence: TGCAGTGCTAGGCGGGACTCCTTTTCCTACAATGAGCAGTTCTTC.

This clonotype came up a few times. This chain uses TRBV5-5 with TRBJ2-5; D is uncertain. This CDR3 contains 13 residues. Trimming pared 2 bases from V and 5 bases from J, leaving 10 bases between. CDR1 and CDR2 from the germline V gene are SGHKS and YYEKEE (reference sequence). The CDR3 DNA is TGTGCCAGCAGCTTTAATGGCCGGGAGACCCAGTACTTC. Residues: CASSFNGRETQYF.